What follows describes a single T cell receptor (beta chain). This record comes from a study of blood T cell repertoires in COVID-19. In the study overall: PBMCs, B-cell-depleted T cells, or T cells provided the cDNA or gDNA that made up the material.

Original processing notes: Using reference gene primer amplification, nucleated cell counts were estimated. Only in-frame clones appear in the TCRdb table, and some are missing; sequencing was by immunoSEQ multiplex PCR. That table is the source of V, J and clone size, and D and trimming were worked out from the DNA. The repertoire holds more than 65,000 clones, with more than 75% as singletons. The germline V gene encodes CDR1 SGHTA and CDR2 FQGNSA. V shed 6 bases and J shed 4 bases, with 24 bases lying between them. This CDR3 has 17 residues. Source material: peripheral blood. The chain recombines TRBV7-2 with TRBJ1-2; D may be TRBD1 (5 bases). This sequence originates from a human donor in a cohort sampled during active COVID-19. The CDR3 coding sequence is TGTGCCAGCAGTAGGGGAGGGGCCGGGGGTGAGGGCTATGGCTACACCTTC. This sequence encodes CASSRGGAGGEGYGYTF.